This T cell receptor (beta chain) was obtained from a study of shared clonotypes between healthy human individuals (dated by TCRdb to between 2020 and 2021). For the wider study: A couple of women and a few men aged 18 to 49 years were included in the cohort. Each donor's leukapheresis produced roughly between roughly 0.85 and 9.5 billion PBMCs. The study deeply sequenced blood TCR repertoires of about 5 healthy adults to estimate repertoire size and the extent of clonotype sharing between individuals. Libraries were prepared and TCR repertoires were sequenced by different laboratories using diverse techniques, in order to increase sequencing depth and limit assay-specific biases. For each donor, CD4 naive and CD4 memory were each given three plates, CD8 naive was given two plates, and CD8 memory was given one plate. Study-wide findings and limitations: Clonotypes shared by all four sorted-subset donors showed higher generation probabilities than non-shared clonotypes. When a few donors were compared, the shared fraction of clonotypes was 5% to 6.5% for naive CD4, over 3% for naive CD8, more than 2% for memory CD4, and 0.4% for memory CD8. Larger estimated clonotype richness was generally found for naive subsets than for memory subsets. Pairwise subsampling indicated that sequencing depth was expected to affect the degree of clonotype sharing among donors. Rarefaction of sorted-subset datasets indicated incomplete sequencing despite the large sequencing depth. Because the study included only a small number of donors, the genetic and exposure-history diversity represented was limited. Only blood was sampled, and tissue TCR repertoires likely differ from those in blood.

The CDR3 starts with the cysteine, ends with the phenylalanine, and has 15 residues. Only the CDR3 region is kept as DNA, spanning 45 bases read in frame from base 1. CDR1 is given as KGHSH and CDR2 as LQKENI, both from the germline V gene. For this chain, trimming is 1 base at the V end and 1 base at the J end, and the number of junction bases without a gene match is 0. Using the deep immunoSEQ assay, TCR CDR3 regions were amplified from genomic DNA by multiplex PCR. Extracted genomic DNA from each cell subset was distributed evenly across all wells of several immunoSEQ 96-well plates, and each plate was treated as a replicate. For sorted subsets, each replicate PCR was loaded with approximately 200 ng genomic DNA, equivalent to about 30,000 T cell genomes. Purified libraries were measured with a Qubit 3.0 fluorometer, size-checked on a Bioanalyzer 2100, and measured again with the KAPA Library Quantification kit. Every immunoSEQ 96-well plate was sequenced on a separate single-read 150-cycle Illumina NextSeq 550 flow cell. The authors' pipeline ran thus. Because the immunoSEQ output included only junctional sequences and no quality scores, the filtering could not be the same as the filtering used for full-length reads. Sequences were annotated with PyIR, a Python wrapper for IgBLAST v1.9, using IMGT germline references to assign V/J genes and CDR3. Reads were removed for weak V/J assignments (E-value above 1e-6), missing CDR3, stop codons, out-of-frame junctions, or ambiguous translated residues. V3J clonotypes were defined as sequences sharing the same inferred V gene, J gene, and CDR3 amino acid sequence. Percentage overlap between repertoires was computed as shared unique clonotypes divided by the size of the smaller repertoire. Three approaches were used to assess repertoire richness: RTK rarefaction, the Chao1 estimator, and Recon v2.1 estimates of unobserved clonotypes. Generation probabilities for all TCRbeta clonotypes obtained by the gDNA method from several donors were computed using OLGA. This is the immuneACCESS table as TCRdb keeps it, with only in-frame sequences that have V and J called. A part of the clones is gone; compared with another copy, unresolved V genes explain less than half, and the rest is unexplained. V and J calls and clone size follow that table, whereas D and trimming were derived from the DNA. The table for this sample lists roughly 2,500,000 clones; 80% to 95% of them were counted only once. Together, the top ten hold 0.35% to 0.45% of the sample.

The donors were healthy, HIV-negative adults who had no recently reported acute infections or vaccinations. Only Caucasian adults living in Nashville, Tennessee, USA were represented among the donors. CD4+ T cells were enriched through magnetic negative selection, after which naive cells were positively selected on CD45RA and the remaining negative fraction served as the memory subset. Blood was obtained by leukapheresis, after which PBMCs were separated by Ficoll-Histopaque density gradient centrifugation and cryopreserved in liquid nitrogen vapor phase. Analytical flow cytometry was used to check the purity and quantity of each magnetically sorted T cell population. Genomic DNA was isolated from each sorted fraction and quantified by UV absorbance on a Nanodrop 2000c. Notes on this clone: This receptor's antigen is unknown. No clone much larger than this one lies a single base away; base qualities are absent. The same CDR3 is also encoded by other DNA sequences in this sample.

The chain uses TRBV18 and TRBJ1-1, with 10 bases aligning to TRBD1. Sequencing used naive CD4+ T cells from PBMCs. The cell subset or site label corresponds to: CD45RA+ positively selected. This clonotype was sampled from a man younger than 35 in good health. Some clones in this sample may be carry-over from other donors' samples. The sequenced DNA: TGTGCCAGCTCACCACGGACAGGGGGGAACACTGAAGCTTTCTTT. This encodes CASSPRTGGNTEAFF. The full variable domain, completed from the reference TRBV18 and TRBJ1-1 proteins outside the CDR3, reads NAGVMQNPRHLVRRRGQEARLRCSPMKGHSHVYWYRQLPEEGLKFMVYLQKENIIDESGMPKERFSAEFPKEGPSILRIQQVVRGDSAAYFCASSPRTGGNTEAFFGQGTRLTVV.